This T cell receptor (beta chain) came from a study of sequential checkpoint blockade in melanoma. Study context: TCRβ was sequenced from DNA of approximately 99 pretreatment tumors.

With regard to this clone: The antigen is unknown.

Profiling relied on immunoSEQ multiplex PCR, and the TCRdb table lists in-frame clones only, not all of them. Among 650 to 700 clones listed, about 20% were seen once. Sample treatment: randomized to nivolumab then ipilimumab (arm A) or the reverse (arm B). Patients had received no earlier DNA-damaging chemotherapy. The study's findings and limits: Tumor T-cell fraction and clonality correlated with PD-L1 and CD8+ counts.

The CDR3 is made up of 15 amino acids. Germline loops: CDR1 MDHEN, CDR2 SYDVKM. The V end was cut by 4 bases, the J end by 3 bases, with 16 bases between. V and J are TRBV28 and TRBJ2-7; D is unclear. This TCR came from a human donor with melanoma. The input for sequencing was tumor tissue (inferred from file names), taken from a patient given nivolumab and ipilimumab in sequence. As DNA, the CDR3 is TGTGCCAGCAGTTCGGTGGGATCTGGAAACTACGAGCAGTACTTC. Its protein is CASSSVGSGNYEQYF.